This TCR beta chain was captured by sequencing in a study of T cells in Graves' hyperthyroidism and ophthalmopathy. Researchers amplified the TCR beta CDR3 regions from RNA transcripts. The study used the HTBI primer set for a first-round RT-PCR of the TCR CDR3. TCRdb re-analysed the multiplex PCR reads in MiXCR, keeping a single row per CDR3 protein. The table shows roughly 500,000 distinct CDR3 sequences, with roughly 25% occurring only once. Ophthalmopathy cases met thresholds of Clinical Activity Score at least 3, NOSPECS grade at least 4 and duration under 3 months. Every diagnosis used clinical symptoms, serum thyroxine and TRAb, thyroid ultrasound and orbital computed tomography. Germline CDR1 reads MNHEY; CDR2 reads SVGEGT. Trimming took 6 bases from V and 8 from J, leaving 28 bases between them. This CDR3 is 17 amino acids long.

The TCR sequence derives from a woman aged 30 to 39 with Graves' ophthalmopathy. Sequences were obtained from blood. The V gene is TRBV6-2 or TRBV6-3, the J gene TRBJ1-2; D is uncertain. CDR3: CASRTTKASRSFRGYTF. CDR3 DNA sequence: TGTGCCAGCAGGACGACCAAGGCCTCACGATCATTTCGGGGCTACACCTTC.